A single sample gave rise to the 18 T cell receptor beta chains below, sequenced in a study of immune evolution from preneoplasia to lung adenocarcinoma. Method: immunoSEQ multiplex PCR; TCRdb's copy keeps in-frame clones and lacks some. The sample shows approximately 1,800 clones, approximately 80% of them seen only once. Sequenced input: FFPE atypical adenomatous hyperplasia tissue from the lung. Subset of the sample: atypical adenomatous hyperplasia (AAH), lung preneoplasia. Source of these receptors: a person aged 65 to 85 with lung adenocarcinoma.

This chain uses TRBV29-1 with TRBJ2-5; TRBD1 matches at 9 bases. J was trimmed by 5 bases and V by 7 bases; bases with no gene match: 11. This CDR3 comprises 14 residues. The germline V gene encodes CDR1 SQVTM and CDR2 ANQGSEA. The CDR3 bases are TGCAGCGCCGCCCCCTCGACAGGGGGGGAGACCCAGTACTTC. Amino acids: CSAAPSTGGETQYF.

CDR3 protein: CASSLDRNTEAFF. As DNA, the CDR3 is TGTGCCAGCAGCTTAGACAGGAACACTGAAGCTTTCTTT. The genes are TRBV7-7 and TRBJ1-1; D gene ambiguous. The V and J ends lost 1 base and 1 base respectively, with 4 bases between them. The CDR3 runs to 13 residues. The germline V gene has CDR1 SSHAT and CDR2 FNYEAQ (reference sequence).

This clone was seen only a few times. This chain connects TRBV6-5 to TRBJ1-5; tentative D call: TRBD1 (5 bases). The CDR3 runs to 15 residues. Trimming shortened V by 2 bases and J by 7 bases, and 15 bases separated the two germline ends. The germline V gene encodes CDR1 MNHEY and CDR2 SVGAGI. The CDR3 DNA sequence: TGTGCCAGCAGTTACGTTTACGGGGGGGGGCAGCCCCAGCATTTT. This translates into CASSYVYGGGQPQHF.

This chain connects TRBV23-1 to TRBJ2-7; a weak D match, TRBD2 (6 bases). TRBV23-1 is annotated as an ORF whose role is uncertain. The CDR3 spans 15 residues. With 6 bases removed from V and 2 bases from J, the gap between germline ends came to 17 bases. The CDR3 loop reads CASRPGLLPTYEQYF. The CDR3 coding sequence is TGCGCCAGCAGGCCGGGACTCCTACCAACCTACGAGCAGTACTTC.

The rearrangement links TRBV9 to TRBJ2-7; the match to TRBD2 covers 12 bases. Trimming cost V 0 bases and J 3 bases; bases outside gene matches: 1. CDR3 size: 15 residues. In germline, CDR1 is SGDLS, CDR2 YYNGEE. The CDR3 region has the DNA TGTGCCAGCAGCGTAGGGACTAGCGGGATCTACGAGCAGTACTTC. This sequence encodes CASSVGTSGIYEQYF.

The V and J genes are TRBV27 and TRBJ1-2; 8 nucleotides line up with TRBD1. The trim removed 5 bases at V and 4 bases at J, leaving 6 bases unmatched. Germline values: CDR1 MNHEY, CDR2 SMNVEV (reference sequence). The CDR3 is 14 amino acids. The CDR3 spells CASSPETGAYGYTF. CDR3 in DNA: TGTGCCAGCAGTCCGGAGACAGGGGCCTATGGCTACACCTTC.

The rearrangement links TRBV14 to TRBJ1-1, with D uncertain. This CDR3 is built from 13 residues. V lost 0 bases and J lost 0, with 2 bases in between. CDR1 and CDR2 (germline): SGHDN, FVKESK. The CDR3: CASSQELNTEAFF. CDR3 nucleotides: TGTGCCAGCAGCCAAGAACTGAACACTGAAGCTTTCTTT.

This chain joins TRBV19 and TRBJ2-7, with 10 bases that match TRBD2. V lost 6 bases, J lost 6 bases, and 8 bases stayed unmatched. Germline V gene data show CDR1 as LNHDA and CDR2 as SQIVND (reference sequence). This CDR3 comprises 14 residues. The CDR3 bases are TGTGCCAGTAGGGGGGCTAGCGGGAGTGGCGAGCAGTACTTC. Translation: CASRGASGSGEQYF.

This clone was picked up a small number of times. The chain carries TRBV28 and TRBJ2-5; no reliable D call. The CDR3 has 14 residues. Germline CDR1 and CDR2: MDHEN and SYDVKM. V lost 6 bases and J 5 bases, leaving 16 bases between the germline ends. The CDR3 sequence: CASSPFFSFETQYF. The DNA for the CDR3 is TGTGCCAGCAGCCCATTCTTTAGTTTTGAGACCCAGTACTTC.

This chain joins TRBV6-1 and TRBJ2-7, with no clear D. Germline CDR1 is MNHNS and CDR2 is SASEGT. The CDR3 spans 16 residues. Trimming removed 2 bases from V and 4 bases from J, with 18 bases in between. The CDR3 region has the DNA TGTGCCAGCAGTGAATTGTATTCGAGTTGGGGATACGAGCAGTACTTC. Its protein product is CASSELYSSWGYEQYF.

The CDR3 bases are TGCGCCAGCAGCCAAATTGACATGGGGTTCTCCTACAATGAGCAGTTCTTC. As protein: CASSQIDMGFSYNEQFF. The V call is TRBV4-1, the J call TRBJ2-1; D not certain. V lost 2 bases to trimming and J lost 0 bases, with 14 bases between them. CDR1 and CDR2 (germline): MGHRA, YSYEKL. The CDR3 is 17 amino acids.

Here the CDR3 reads CASIHPGAIEQFF. DNA of the CDR3: TGTGCCAGCATCCACCCGGGGGCAATTGAGCAGTTCTTC. The gene calls are TRBV7-9 and TRBJ2-1; possibly TRBD1 or TRBD2 for D (6 bases each). Looked up from germline, CDR1 is SEHNR and CDR2 is FQNEAQ (reference sequence). V shed 7 bases and J shed 9 bases, with 16 bases lying between them. This CDR3 is 13 amino acids long.

This sequence joins TRBV6-5 and TRBJ1-2; 11 nucleotides line up with TRBD1. Losses at the gene ends were 5 bases for V and 4 bases for J; bases not matched to a gene: 0. This CDR3 comprises 13 residues. Germline V gene data show CDR1 as MNHEY and CDR2 as SVGAGI. This CDR3 is CASSGTGGYGYTF. The CDR3 DNA is TGTGCCAGCAGTGGGACAGGGGGCTATGGCTACACCTTC.

The chain links TRBV7-8 to TRBJ2-2; D gene unclear. The germline CDR1 and CDR2 sequences are SGHVS and FQNEAQ. Trimming took off 0 bases at V and 0 bases at J, with 11 bases between the two ends. There are 17 residues in the CDR3. CDR3 amino acids: CASSLAFSTTNTGELFF. CDR3 coding DNA: TGTGCCAGCAGCTTAGCGTTTAGTACTACGAACACCGGGGAGCTGTTTTTT.

The chain carries TRBV7-9 and TRBJ2-5, with unresolved D. CDR1 and CDR2 from the germline V gene are SEHNR and FQNEAQ (reference sequence). V was shortened by 0 bases and J by 7 bases, with 12 bases between the two germline ends. This CDR3 spans 14 amino acids. CDR3 sequence (DNA): TGTGCCAGCAGCTTAGCGCTAGGAGACGGGACCCAGTACTTC. It is translated as CASSLALGDGTQYF.

J is TRBJ2-4 and V is TRBV27; TRBD1 is a possible D gene (5 bases). This CDR3 contains 17 residues. Germline-derived CDR1 and CDR2 are MNHEY and SMNVEV (reference sequence). V dropped 3 bases and J dropped 0 bases, with 15 bases sitting between them. CDR3 nucleotides: TGTGCCAGCAGTTTTCCCCACCCAGGGCTAGCCAAAAACATTCAGTACTTC. Its protein product is CASSFPHPGLAKNIQYF.

V gene TRBV7-8 combines with J gene TRBJ1-1, with D tentatively TRBD1 (6 bases). The CDR3 runs to 14 residues. With 2 bases removed from V and 4 bases from J, the gap between germline ends came to 11 bases. Germline CDR1 SGHVS, CDR2 FQNEAQ. The CDR3 loop is CASSLIRGATEAFF. In nucleotides, the CDR3 is TGTGCCAGCAGCTTAATTAGGGGGGCCACTGAAGCTTTCTTT.

This chain uses TRBV5-1 with TRBJ1-4; 8 nucleotides align to TRBD1. Looked up from germline, CDR1 is SGHRS and CDR2 is YFSETQ. The V gene end was trimmed by 4 bases and the J gene end by 4 bases; junction bases not matched to a gene: 3. The CDR3 spans 14 residues. The DNA of the CDR3 is TGCGCCAGCAGCGCAGGACAGGGTAATGAAAAACTGTTTTTT. Its protein product is CASSAGQGNEKLFF.